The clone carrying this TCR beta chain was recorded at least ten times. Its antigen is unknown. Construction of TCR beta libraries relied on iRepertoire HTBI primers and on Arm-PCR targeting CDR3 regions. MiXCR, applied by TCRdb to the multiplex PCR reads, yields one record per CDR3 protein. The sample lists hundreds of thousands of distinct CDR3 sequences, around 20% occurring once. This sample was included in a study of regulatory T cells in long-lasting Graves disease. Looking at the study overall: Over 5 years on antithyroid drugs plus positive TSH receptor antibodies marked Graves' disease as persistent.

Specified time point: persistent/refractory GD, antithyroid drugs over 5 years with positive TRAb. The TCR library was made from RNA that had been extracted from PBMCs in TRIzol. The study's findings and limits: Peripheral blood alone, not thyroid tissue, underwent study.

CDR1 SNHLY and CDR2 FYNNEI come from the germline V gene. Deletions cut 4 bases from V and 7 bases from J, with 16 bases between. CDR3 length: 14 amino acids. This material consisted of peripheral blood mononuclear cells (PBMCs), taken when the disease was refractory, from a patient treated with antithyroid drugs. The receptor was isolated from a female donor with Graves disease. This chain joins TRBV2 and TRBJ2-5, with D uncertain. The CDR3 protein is CASSVSEYWVTQYF. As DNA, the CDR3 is TGTGCCAGCAGTGTTTCCGAATATTGGGTGACCCAGTACTTC.